The source of this T cell receptor beta chain is a study of T cell responses to AZD1222 COVID-19 vaccine. For this clone: Its antigen is still unknown.

General study points: Repertoire collection took place solely once the T cell response had peaked. Females outnumbered males among donors, who were mostly white British; clonal diversity was possibly underestimated.

Produced via immunoSEQ multiplex PCR; TCRdb's table is partial and in-frame only. The data show roughly 200,000 clones, roughly 94% seen once. The germline gives CDR1 MDHEN, CDR2 SYDVKM. The CDR3 length is 14 residues. V was clipped by 2 bases and J by 6 bases, with 12 bases between them. The TCR originated in an adult who received the MenACWY meningococcal vaccine as a control. Material: peripheral blood, obtained 28 days after the second dose of the MenACWY control vaccine. The chain links TRBV28 to TRBJ2-3, with D possibly matching TRBD1 (5 bases). Here the CDR3 DNA reads TGTGCCAGCAGTTTAAACTGGGGCGCGGATACGCAGTATTTT. It yields the protein CASSLNWGADTQYF.